What follows are 25 T cell receptor beta chains derived from one specimen sequenced in a study of blood T cell repertoires in COVID-19. The protocol was immunoSEQ multiplex PCR, while the TCRdb copy is restricted to in-frame clones and leaves out a portion. The sample carries 60,000 to 65,000 clones, about 80% recorded once. The source material was peripheral blood. Every receptor here comes from a man aged 45-60 years with COVID-19, enrolled during active disease.

The chain joins TRBV19 to TRBJ1-1; D uncertain. The CDR3 spans 14 residues. Trimming shortened V by 4 bases and J by 6 bases, and 15 bases separated the two germline ends. Germline CDR1 LNHDA, CDR2 SQIVND (reference sequence). This chain's CDR3 is CASSKDNLNSEAFF. The CDR3 DNA reads TGTGCCAGTAGTAAAGACAACTTAAATTCTGAAGCTTTCTTT. The complete variable domain, with remaining parts taken from reference TRBV19 and TRBJ1-1, reads DGGITQSPKYLFRKEGQNVTLSCEQNLNHDAMYWYRQDPGQGLRLIYYSQIVNDFQKGDIAEGYSVSREKKESFPLTVTSAQKNPTAFYLCASSKDNLNSEAFFGQGTRLTVV.

This chain connects TRBV27 to TRBJ1-1; D might be TRBD1 (6 bases). The CDR3 is 14 residues long. Trimming pared 9 bases from V and 0 bases from J, leaving 14 bases between. CDR1 is MNHEY and CDR2 is SMNVEV in the germline V gene (reference sequence). CDR3 nucleotides: TGTGCCAGTCGGGACACTCTCTTGAACACTGAAGCTTTCTTT. This sequence encodes CASRDTLLNTEAFF.

V usage is TRBV30 and J usage is TRBJ1-2; D is possibly TRBD1 (6 bases). V lost 8 bases to trimming and J lost 8 bases, with 21 bases between them. CDR3 length: 13 residues. The germline V gene encodes CDR1 GTSNPN and CDR2 SVGIG (reference sequence). The CDR3 DNA reads as TGTGCCGGCCGGGACACGGCCTTGGGGGGCTACACCTTC. Protein product: CAGRDTALGGYTF.

This CDR3 reads CASSEVGTGGHYGYTF. CDR3 nucleotides: TGTGCCAGCAGTGAAGTAGGGACAGGGGGCCACTATGGCTACACCTTC. V usage is TRBV6-1 and J usage is TRBJ1-2, with 12 bases aligning to TRBD1. Trimming removed 1 base from V and 3 bases from J; junction bases left unmatched: 3. CDR3 length: 16 amino acids. CDR1 and CDR2 (germline): MNHNS, SASEGT.

The V call is TRBV28, the J call TRBJ1-1, with 7 bases matching TRBD1. The CDR3 extends over 17 amino acids. V dropped 2 bases and J dropped 0; count of bases not matched to a gene: 9. Per germline, CDR1 MDHEN and CDR2 SYDVKM. In DNA form, the CDR3 reads TGTGCCAGCAGTTTAGAAGCCGGGACAGTCATGAACACTGAAGCTTTCTTT. This codes for CASSLEAGTVMNTEAFF.

The chain employs TRBV7-2 and TRBJ2-5, with a possible D match to TRBD1 (6 bases). Deletions cut 4 bases from V and 5 bases from J, with 17 bases between. Germline lookup yields CDR1 SGHTA and CDR2 FQGNSA. The CDR3 length is 15 residues. The CDR3 region has the DNA TGTGCCAGCAGCTCCCTGACAGGACATCTGGAGACCCAGTACTTC. Translation: CASSSLTGHLETQYF.

V gene TRBV5-4 combines with J gene TRBJ2-1, with 12 bases fitting TRBD2. Germline V gives CDR1 SGHNT, CDR2 YYREEE (reference sequence). The CDR3 spans 13 residues. V lost 6 bases and J lost 8; bases outside the gene matches: 3. The CDR3, as DNA: TGTGCCAGCACCCTAGCGGGAGGGGATGAGCAGTTCTTC. Translation gives CASTLAGGDEQFF. Complete variable domain (other parts from reference TRBV5-4 and TRBJ2-1): ETGVTQSPTHLIKTRGQQVTLRCSSQSGHNTVSWYQQALGQGPQFIFQYYREEENGRGNFPPRFSGLQFPNYSSELNVNALELDDSALYLCASTLAGGDEQFFGPGTRLTVL.

The chain uses TRBV15 and TRBJ2-1, with TRBD1 matching 8 bases. V lost 5 bases and J lost 5; bases outside the gene matches: 5. The CDR3 covers 14 residues. Germline CDR1 reads LNHNV; CDR2 reads YYDKDF (reference sequence). CDR3 sequence (DNA): TGTGCCACCAGCTGGACAGGGAGAAACAATGAGCAGTTCTTC. It yields the protein CATSWTGRNNEQFF.

The V and J genes are TRBV30 and TRBJ2-7; 7 positions match TRBD2. The V gene's germline CDR1 is GTSNPN and CDR2 SVGIG (reference sequence). This CDR3 contains 15 residues. V trimming: 1 base; J trimming: 2 bases; junction bases outside the gene matches: 8. This CDR3 is CAWSGGSGGTYEQYF. CDR3 in DNA: TGTGCCTGGAGTGGTGGTTCGGGAGGCACCTACGAGCAGTACTTC.

The genes are TRBV7-6 and TRBJ2-2; D remains ambiguous. The V gene lost 1 base and the J gene lost 4 bases, with 10 bases spanning the gap. CDR1 is SGHVS and CDR2 is FNYEAQ in the germline V gene. The CDR3 is 15 residues long. DNA for the CDR3: TGTGCCAGCAGCTTAGGGCCGACTGCCACCGGGGAGCTGTTTTTT. Its translation: CASSLGPTATGELFF.

V is TRBV28 and J is TRBJ1-5; D ambiguous. V was trimmed by 3 bases and J by 4 bases, leaving 7 bases between them. CDR1 is MDHEN and CDR2 is SYDVKM in the germline V gene. The CDR3 is 13 residues long. CDR3: CASSFSQNQPQHF. CDR3 sequence (DNA): TGTGCCAGCAGTTTTTCGCAGAATCAGCCCCAGCATTTT. Supplemented by reference TRBV28 and TRBJ1-5, the full variable domain reads DVKVTQSSRYLVKRTGEKVFLECVQDMDHENMFWYRQDPGLGLRLIYFSYDVKMKEKGDIPEGYSVSREKKERFSLILESASTNQTSMYLCASSFSQNQPQHFGDGTRLSIL.

A few counts support this clone. V gene TRBV6-4 combines with J gene TRBJ2-1; D is ambiguous. Germline CDR1 reads MRHNA; CDR2 reads SNTAGT. V dropped 3 bases and J dropped 0 bases, with 9 bases sitting between them. There are 15 residues in the CDR3. The CDR3 loop reads CASSEGDSSYNEQFF. The CDR3 nucleotides read TGTGCCAGCAGTGAAGGAGATAGCTCCTACAATGAGCAGTTCTTC.

This clone has only one observation. The genes are TRBV27 and TRBJ2-5, with TRBD2 identical over 9 bases. The CDR3 consists of 19 residues. Germline V gene lookup returns CDR1 MNHEY and CDR2 SMNVEV (reference sequence). The junction had 15 bases not matched to a gene; V was cut back by 1 base and J by 3 bases. The CDR3 sequence: CASSLYPPGSGRGKETQYF. The CDR3 DNA reads as TGTGCCAGCAGTTTATATCCCCCCGGTAGCGGGAGAGGTAAAGAGACCCAGTACTTC.

The chain couples TRBV4-1 to TRBJ2-1; weak D call: TRBD1 (6 bases). The V gene's germline CDR1 is MGHRA and CDR2 YSYEKL. The CDR3 totals 16 residues. Trimming left V 0 bases short and J 7 bases short, with 16 bases between. This CDR3 reads CASSQDLDRSWNEQFF. The CDR3 DNA reads TGCGCCAGCAGCCAAGACTTAGACAGGTCCTGGAATGAGCAGTTCTTC.

This chain joins TRBV2 and TRBJ1-1, with D perhaps TRBD1 (6 bases). The germline V and J ends were trimmed by 6 bases and 6 bases, with 20 bases remaining between them. This CDR3 region has 15 residues. Germline V gene sequence: CDR1 SNHLY, CDR2 FYNNEI. For the CDR3, the DNA is TGTGCCAGCAGCCAAACCAACGGACAGAATCCTGAAGCTTTCTTT. Its translation: CASSQTNGQNPEAFF.

The chain uses TRBV11-3 and TRBJ2-7, with D unclear. The CDR3 runs to 13 residues. Per germline, CDR1 SGHNT and CDR2 YENEEA. V lost 1 base to trimming and J lost 2 bases, with 6 bases between them. The CDR3 loop is CASSLGVTYEQYF. The CDR3 nucleotides are TGTGCCAGCAGCTTAGGTGTCACCTACGAGCAGTACTTC.

The chain couples TRBV11-2 to TRBJ2-1; 11 positions match TRBD2. This CDR3 contains 17 residues. Losses at the gene ends were 1 base for V and 10 bases for J; bases not matched to a gene: 12. The germline V gene encodes CDR1 SGHAT and CDR2 FQNNGV. As DNA, the CDR3 is TGTGCCAGCAGCTTAGCGGGGCTAGCGGGAGGAGGACCCGAGCAGTTCTTC. Translating gives CASSLAGLAGGGPEQFF. Using reference TRBV11-2 and TRBJ2-1 for the parts outside the CDR3, the full variable domain is EAGVAQSPRYKIIEKRQSVAFWCNPISGHATLYWYQQILGQGPKLLIQFQNNGVVDDSQLPKDRFSAERLKGVDSTLKIQPAKLEDSAVYLCASSLAGLAGGGPEQFFGPGTRLTVL.

A note on this clone: Other DNA sequences in this specimen translate into the identical CDR3. The rearrangement links TRBV30 to TRBJ1-1; 7 bases are a match to TRBD1. CDR3 length: 14 residues. V lost 1 base, J lost 2 bases, and 4 bases stayed unmatched. From germline, CDR1 is GTSNPN and CDR2 SVGIG (reference sequence). This CDR3 reads CAWSEGQPNTEAFF. CDR3 DNA: TGTGCCTGGAGTGAGGGACAGCCAAACACTGAAGCTTTCTTT.

The chain is built from TRBV3-1 (or the pseudogene TRBV3-2) and TRBJ1-1; D remains ambiguous. This CDR3 is built from 14 residues. V dropped 0 bases and J dropped 1 base, with 6 bases sitting between them. Germline assignment: CDR1 LGHDT and CDR2 YNNKEL (reference sequence). The CDR3 loop is CASSQDRENTEAFF. CDR3 coding DNA: TGTGCCAGCAGCCAAGATCGGGAGAACACTGAAGCTTTCTTT.

The chain carries TRBV28 and TRBJ2-2, with TRBD2 matching 7 bases. Looked up from germline, CDR1 is MDHEN and CDR2 is SYDVKM. CDR3 length: 14 amino acids. V was clipped by 4 bases and J by 4 bases; unmatched bases: 3. The CDR3 coding sequence is TGTGCCAGCAGTTCCGGGGGGAGCACCGGGGAGCTGTTTTTT. Translation gives CASSSGGSTGELFF.

The chain carries TRBV14 and TRBJ2-1; 12 nucleotides line up with TRBD1. The CDR3 runs to 15 residues. The V gene end was trimmed by 4 bases and the J gene end by 7 bases; junction bases not matched to a gene: 5. Per germline, CDR1 SGHDN and CDR2 FVKESK. The CDR3 protein is CASSRDRGRVNEQFF. The CDR3 DNA reads as TGTGCCAGCAGCCGGGACAGGGGGCGCGTAAATGAGCAGTTCTTC.

The V call is TRBV10-3, the J call TRBJ1-5; D is ambiguous. With 3 bases removed from V and 5 bases from J, the gap between germline ends came to 17 bases. Germline lookup yields CDR1 ENHRY and CDR2 SYGVKD. The length of the CDR3 is 16 residues. The CDR3 nucleotides are TGTGCCATCAGTGAAGAGGGTGTCCGGCCTGATCAGCCCCAGCATTTT. Its translation is CAISEEGVRPDQPQHF.

The V and J genes are TRBV27 and TRBJ2-3; 8 nucleotides agree with TRBD2. CDR1 is MNHEY and CDR2 is SMNVEV in the germline V gene (reference sequence). V was clipped by 0 bases and J by 4 bases; unmatched bases: 15. The length of the CDR3 is 19 residues. The CDR3 sequence: CASSLSVGDQRELSDTQYF. CDR3 nucleotides: TGTGCCAGCAGTTTATCAGTAGGGGATCAGCGGGAGTTGTCAGATACGCAGTATTTT.

The J gene is TRBJ2-2, the V gene TRBV5-1; TRBD2 matches 7 bases. The CDR3 is made up of 15 amino acids. Germline V gives CDR1 SGHRS, CDR2 YFSETQ. J was trimmed by 5 bases and V by 5 bases; bases with no gene match: 9. The CDR3 region has the DNA TGCGCCAGCAGAGGACTAGTTGGGAGGACCGGGGAGCTGTTTTTT. Its translation is CASRGLVGRTGELFF.

This clone was seen a few times. The chain links TRBV2 to TRBJ1-3; D may be TRBD1 (5 bases). The germline gives CDR1 SNHLY, CDR2 FYNNEI. CDR3 length: 13 residues. V was pared by 4 bases and J by 3 bases, with 7 bases between. This CDR3 is CASSAGFGNTIYF. The CDR3 region has the DNA TGTGCCAGCAGTGCAGGGTTTGGAAACACCATATATTTT.